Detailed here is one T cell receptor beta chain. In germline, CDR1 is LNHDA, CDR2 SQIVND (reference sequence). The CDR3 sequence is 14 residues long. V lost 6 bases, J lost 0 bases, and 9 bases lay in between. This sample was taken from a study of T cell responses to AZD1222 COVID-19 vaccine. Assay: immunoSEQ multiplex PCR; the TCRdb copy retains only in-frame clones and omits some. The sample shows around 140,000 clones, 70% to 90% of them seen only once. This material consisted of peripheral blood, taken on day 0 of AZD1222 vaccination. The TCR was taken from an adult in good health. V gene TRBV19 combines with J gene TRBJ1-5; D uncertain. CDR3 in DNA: TGTGCCAGTAGATACGAATATAGCAATCAGCCCCAGCATTTT. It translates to CASRYEYSNQPQHF.